The 25 T cell receptor beta chains in this list originate from one sample, sequenced in a study of human versus mouse CDR3 diversity and MHC coevolution. The table came from immunoSEQ multiplex PCR; TCRdb's copy has only in-frame clones and leaves some out. The sample lists 60,000 or so clones, approximately 94% occurring once. Input material: naive CD4+ T cells from blood. Subset reported: CD45RO-negative CD62L-positive naive CD4 T cells. The receptors shown here come from a person between 60 and 70 years old in good health.

The rearrangement links TRBV7-3 to TRBJ2-7; 9 bases match TRBD1. The CDR3 contains 13 residues. After removal of 5 bases from V and 4 bases from J, the junction contained 3 bases not matched to a gene. Germline assignment: CDR1 SGHTA and CDR2 FQGTGA. The CDR3 protein is CASSPGQGYEQYF. The CDR3 DNA follows: TGTGCCAGCAGCCCGGGACAGGGATACGAGCAGTACTTC.

The chain links TRBV9 to TRBJ2-7; D possibly corresponds to TRBD2 (6 bases). CDR1 and CDR2 (germline): SGDLS, YYNGEE. CDR3 length equals 15 residues. Trimming left V 5 bases short and J 0 bases short, with 15 bases between. CDR3 loop: CASSESTTSSYEQYF. CDR3 coding DNA: TGTGCCAGCAGTGAGTCTACGACTAGCTCCTACGAGCAGTACTTC.

The V and J genes are TRBV7-9 and TRBJ2-5, with TRBD1 matching 11 bases. The trim removed 4 bases at V and 5 bases at J, leaving 6 bases unmatched. This CDR3 contains 15 residues. The V gene's germline CDR1 is SEHNR and CDR2 FQNEAQ (reference sequence). Written as DNA, the CDR3 is TGTGCCAGCAGCTCCGGGACAGGGGGATGGGAGACCCAGTACTTC. This sequence encodes CASSSGTGGWETQYF.

This clone was seen a single time. The chain has TRBV2 and TRBJ1-2, with D possibly being TRBD1 (5 bases). V was shortened by 10 bases and J by 0 bases, with 15 bases between the two germline ends. The CDR3 covers 14 residues. In germline, CDR1 is SNHLY, CDR2 FYNNEI. CDR3 in DNA: TGTGCCACTAACCCGGACATCTCTAACTATGGCTACACCTTC. Its translation: CATNPDISNYGYTF.

The chain joins TRBV10-3 to TRBJ2-1; 11 positions match TRBD1. Germline loops: CDR1 ENHRY, CDR2 SYGVKD. V dropped 0 bases and J dropped 8; count of bases not matched to a gene: 6. The CDR3 length is 16 residues. CDR3 coding DNA: TGTGCCATCAGTGAGTCGACGGGACAGGGGGGCGATGAGCAGTTCTTC. Its translation: CAISESTGQGGDEQFF.

The rearrangement links TRBV7-9 to TRBJ2-3; 7 nucleotides align to TRBD2. J was trimmed by 0 bases and V by 5 bases; bases with no gene match: 2. Germline loops: CDR1 SEHNR, CDR2 FQNEAQ (reference sequence). This CDR3 spans 14 amino acids. The chain's CDR3 is CASSVSGSTDTQYF. The CDR3 coding sequence is TGTGCCAGCAGCGTTAGCGGGAGCACAGATACGCAGTATTTT.

The sample holds one count of this clone. The chain is built from TRBV9 and TRBJ2-7; 7 nucleotides agree with TRBD1. J gave up 0 bases and V 4 bases, and 4 bases lay outside the gene matches. The CDR3 loop spans 14 amino acids. Germline values: CDR1 SGDLS, CDR2 YYNGEE. CDR3 sequence: CASSTGDSSYEQYF. The CDR3 DNA is TGTGCCAGCAGCACTGGGGACAGCTCCTACGAGCAGTACTTC.

About this clone: Because the CDR3's place on the DNA is in doubt, the DNA is left out and the CDR3 is given as listed by TCRdb. The V gene is TRBV28, the J gene TRBJ1-2. The CDR3 region is 13 residues in length, termini included. The V gene's germline CDR1 is MDHEN and CDR2 SYDVKM. The CDR3 is CASRVGRGTRSYF.

The chain recombines TRBV5-1 with TRBJ1-1, with D tentatively TRBD1 (5 bases). The germline V gene encodes CDR1 SGHRS and CDR2 YFSETQ. The V end lost 4 bases, the J end lost 1 base, and 20 bases lay between the germline ends. The CDR3 length is 17 residues. Written as DNA, the CDR3 is TGCGCCAGCAGCCTGGACATGCCCCAGACACGGAACACTGAAGCTTTCTTT. Its translation is CASSLDMPQTRNTEAFF.

V is TRBV18 and J is TRBJ1-5; 9 nucleotides align to TRBD1. Germline V gene lookup returns CDR1 KGHSH and CDR2 LQKENI. This CDR3 comprises 17 residues. V shed 1 base, J shed 5 bases, and the junction held 9 bases outside the gene matches. CDR3 protein: CASSPRSGQGMDQPQHF. CDR3 coding DNA: TGTGCCAGCTCACCACGTAGTGGACAGGGGATGGATCAGCCCCAGCATTTT.

The V call is TRBV7-9, the J call TRBJ2-1; 11 bases line up with TRBD2. With V trimmed by 4 bases and J by 0 bases, 8 bases remained unmatched. In germline, CDR1 is SEHNR, CDR2 FQNEAQ (reference sequence). The CDR3 contains 18 residues. CDR3 bases: TGTGCCAGCAGCTCCTTTCTAGCGGGAGGATTCTCCTACAATGAGCAGTTCTTC. Protein product: CASSSFLAGGFSYNEQFF.

The chain carries TRBV27 and TRBJ2-5; 10 bases line up with TRBD1. Per the germline V gene, CDR1 is MNHEY and CDR2 is SMNVEV (reference sequence). The CDR3 contains 15 residues. V was pared by 2 bases and J by 5 bases, with 5 bases of the junction left unmatched. CDR3 bases: TGTGCCAGCAGTTTAGGGACAGGGGTTGGTGAGACCCAGTACTTC. The encoded protein is CASSLGTGVGETQYF.

The chain uses TRBV7-9 and TRBJ2-1; 10 bases map to TRBD2. V lost 2 bases, J lost 8 bases, and 6 bases stayed unmatched. Germline V gene sequence: CDR1 SEHNR, CDR2 FQNEAQ (reference sequence). CDR3 size: 15 residues. The CDR3 nucleotides are TGTGCCAGCAGCTTACGTTCAGCGGGAGGGGATGAGCAGTTCTTC. Translating gives CASSLRSAGGDEQFF.

The CDR3 loop is CAWSVPYAQGNEKLFF. The CDR3 DNA follows: TGTGCCTGGAGTGTACCCTATGCACAGGGGAATGAAAAACTGTTTTTT. V is TRBV30 and J is TRBJ1-4; TRBD1 matches 7 bases. V lost 0 bases, J lost 5 bases, and 9 bases stayed unmatched. Germline-derived CDR1 and CDR2 are GTSNPN and SVGIG (reference sequence). This CDR3 is built from 16 residues.

CDR3 nucleotide sequence: TGTGCCACCTCCGGGACTAGCGTGAACAATGAGCAGTTCTTC. Translation gives CATSGTSVNNEQFF. The chain has TRBV2 and TRBJ2-1; TRBD2 matches 10 bases. Germline values: CDR1 SNHLY, CDR2 FYNNEI. The CDR3 consists of 14 residues. After removal of 10 bases from V and 5 bases from J, the junction contained 8 bases not matched to a gene.

The chain recombines TRBV11-3 with TRBJ2-3, with TRBD1 matching 8 bases. The junction had 7 bases not matched to a gene; V was cut back by 4 bases and J by 4 bases. This CDR3 spans 15 amino acids. Per germline, CDR1 SGHNT and CDR2 YENEEA. The CDR3 DNA reads as TGTGCCAGCAGCTACGAGGGGACAGGCGCAGATACGCAGTATTTT. It encodes CASSYEGTGADTQYF.

This clone was detected only once. This rearrangement joins TRBV6-5 to TRBJ2-7, with D possibly TRBD1 on 6 matching bases. Germline-derived CDR1 and CDR2 are MNHEY and SVGAGI. V lost 0 bases, J lost 6 bases, and 15 bases lay in between. The CDR3 has 15 amino acids. CDR3 sequence reads: CASSYSPTGVGEQYF. The CDR3, as DNA: TGTGCCAGCAGTTACTCACCGACAGGTGTGGGCGAGCAGTACTTC.

The J gene is TRBJ2-1, the V gene TRBV7-2; TRBD2 might be the D (5 bases). The CDR3 has 16 amino acids. CDR1 and CDR2 (germline): SGHTA, FQGNSA. The V and J ends lost 5 bases and 0 bases respectively, with 14 bases between them. The CDR3 region is CASSISVASSYNEQFF. CDR3 DNA: TGTGCCAGCAGCATTAGCGTGGCTAGCTCCTACAATGAGCAGTTCTTC. Complete variable domain (other parts from reference TRBV7-2 and TRBJ2-1): GAGVSQSPSNKVTEKGKDVELRCDPISGHTALYWYRQSLGQGLEFLIYFQGNSAPDKSGLPSDRFSAERTGGSVSTLTIQRTQQEDSAVYLCASSISVASSYNEQFFGPGTRLTVL.

The chain couples TRBV30 to TRBJ2-5; D unclear. The V end lost 2 bases, the J end lost 1 base, and 8 bases lay between the germline ends. The CDR3 runs to 13 residues. Per germline, CDR1 GTSNPN and CDR2 SVGIG (reference sequence). The CDR3 DNA follows: TGTGCCTGGAGTAGCGCGTTCCAAGAGACCCAGTACTTC. This gives the protein CAWSSAFQETQYF.

The V and J genes are TRBV25-1 and TRBJ2-1, with 9 bases that match TRBD2. V shed 1 base and J 4 bases; nucleotides not matched to a gene: 2. This CDR3 comprises 15 residues. The V gene's germline CDR1 is MGHDK and CDR2 SYGVNS. CDR3: CASSESREGYNEQFF. CDR3 bases: TGTGCCAGCAGTGAATCGCGGGAGGGTTACAATGAGCAGTTCTTC.

The V gene is TRBV6-6, the J gene TRBJ1-1; D might be TRBD1 (6 bases). This CDR3 is 15 amino acids long. V was shortened by 4 bases and J by 0 bases, with 12 bases between the two germline ends. The germline V gene has CDR1 MNHNY and CDR2 SVGAGI (reference sequence). In nucleotides, the CDR3 is TGTGCCAGCAGTTCAATACAGGGCTTGAACACTGAAGCTTTCTTT. Amino acid sequence: CASSSIQGLNTEAFF.

The chain is built from TRBV6-5 and TRBJ1-2, with a weak D call TRBD1 (5 bases). Germline V gene data show CDR1 as MNHEY and CDR2 as SVGAGI. The V end lost 6 bases, the J end lost 7 bases, and 18 bases lay between the germline ends. The CDR3 extends over 14 amino acids. The DNA of the CDR3 is TGTGCCAGCAGCCGACAATCGGACACCGGTGGCTACACCTTC. Residues: CASSRQSDTGGYTF.

The genes are TRBV7-9 and TRBJ2-1, with a possible D match to TRBD2 (5 bases). The germline CDR1 and CDR2 sequences are SEHNR and FQNEAQ (reference sequence). There are 15 residues in the CDR3. Trimming cost V 4 bases and J 6 bases, with 16 bases left between them. The CDR3: CASSSRAQRPNEQFF. Here the CDR3 DNA reads TGTGCCAGCAGCTCGAGGGCACAACGCCCCAATGAGCAGTTCTTC.

The chain is built from TRBV29-1 and TRBJ2-1; 14 bases fit TRBD2. The germline gives CDR1 SQVTM, CDR2 ANQGSEA. The CDR3 totals 15 residues. V was pared by 4 bases and J by 12 bases, with 11 bases of the junction left unmatched. CDR3 bases: TGCAGCGTTGTTACGGGGACTAGCGGGAGTACTGGGCAGTTCTTC. It encodes CSVVTGTSGSTGQFF.

The chain is built from TRBV27 and TRBJ1-3; possibly TRBD1 for D (6 bases). V was trimmed by 4 bases and J by 3 bases, leaving 13 bases between them. Germline values: CDR1 MNHEY, CDR2 SMNVEV (reference sequence). The CDR3 totals 15 residues. The CDR3 loop is CASSSAGGLGNTIYF. For the CDR3, the DNA is TGTGCCAGCAGTTCCGCGGGGGGGCTTGGAAACACCATATATTTT.